The 4 T cell receptor beta chains listed next were all sequenced from one sample in a study of cytomegalovirus exposure and HLA in healthy donors. PCR was performed using 60 Vbeta and 13 Jbeta primers. TCRdb's copy holds only in-frame clones and misses some; the assay was immunoSEQ multiplex PCR. The sample contains 75,000 to 90,000 clones, roughly four fifths of which appear only once. The specimen was PBMCs. These receptors all stem from a human donor in good health.

The chain joins TRBV14 to TRBJ2-4, with D perhaps matching TRBD1 (6 bases). This CDR3 contains 16 residues. Trimming shortened V by 4 bases and J by 0 bases, and 13 bases separated the two germline ends. Germline CDR1 and CDR2: SGHDN and FVKESK. In nucleotides, the CDR3 is TGTGCCAGCAGCCCCGGACAGTCGATAGCCAAAAACATTCAGTACTTC. Translating gives CASSPGQSIAKNIQYF. Combining the CDR3 with reference TRBV14 and TRBJ2-4 gives the whole variable domain EAGVTQFPSHSVIEKGQTVTLRCDPISGHDNLYWYRRVMGKEIKFLLHFVKESKQDESGMPNNRFLAERTGGTYSTLKVQPAELEDSGVYFCASSPGQSIAKNIQYFGAGTRLSVL.

This clone was detected once. The chain uses TRBV5-5 and TRBJ2-2; D remains unclear. Trimming left V 0 bases short and J 5 bases short, with 8 bases between. The CDR3 is 14 residues long. Germline assignment: CDR1 SGHKS and CDR2 YYEKEE (reference sequence). CDR3 DNA sequence: TGTGCCAGCAGCTTGGGGGTGAGGACCGGGGAGCTGTTTTTT. Encoded protein: CASSLGVRTGELFF.

This clone was detected only once. The rearrangement joins TRBV9 to TRBJ2-3; D remains ambiguous. With 3 bases removed from V and 7 bases from J, the gap between germline ends came to 12 bases. Germline CDR1 SGDLS, CDR2 YYNGEE. The CDR3 sequence is 13 residues long. The chain's CDR3 is CASSAYFANTQYF. CDR3 DNA: TGTGCCAGCAGCGCCTACTTCGCAAATACGCAGTATTTT. Drawing the rest from reference TRBV9 and TRBJ2-3, the complete variable domain is DSGVTQTPKHLITATGQRVTLRCSPRSGDLSVYWYQQSLDQGLQFLIQYYNGEERAKGNILERFSAQQFPDLHSELNLSSLELGDSALYFCASSAYFANTQYFGPGTRLTVL.

As for this clone: The junction does not match germline at one end; this may be a read error. This chain's CDR3 is CASSQSKQGAF. CDR3 coding DNA: TGCGCCAGCAGTCAATCGAAACAGGGTGCCTTC. The chain couples TRBV23-1 to TRBJ1-2; D perhaps matches TRBD1 (6 bases). Being an ORF, TRBV23-1 has a function that is uncertain. The CDR3 runs 11 residues.